The rows below give T cell receptor beta chains drawn from one sample of a study of cytomegalovirus exposure and HLA in healthy donors. Produced via immunoSEQ multiplex PCR; TCRdb's table is partial and in-frame only. In the table there are hundreds of thousands of clones, 80% to 90% of which are singletons. Specimen: PBMCs. The source is a young woman in good health and CMV-seropositive. CDR3s include the opening cysteine and the closing phenylalanine or tryptophan. D genes are given only for firm matches. The size field is filled for only some rows; it gives once, few, many or a size class.

.,TRBV5-4,TRBJ2-2,.,CASSLDSSNTGELFF,TGTGCCAGCAGCCTGGACAGTTCGAACACCGGGGAGCTGTTTTTT
TRBD2,TRBV27,TRBJ2-7,.,CASSLRGSGGYEQYF,TGTGCCAGCAGTTTAAGGGGTAGCGGGGGCTACGAGCAGTACTTC
TRBD1,TRBV6-4,TRBJ1-1,.,CASSNAGTGNTEAFF,TGTGCCAGCAGTAACGCCGGGACAGGGAACACTGAAGCTTTCTTT
.,TRBV28,TRBJ2-1,.,CASSLIGGSNEQFF,TGTGCCAGCAGTTTAATAGGAGGGAGCAATGAGCAGTTCTTC
.,TRBV6-5,TRBJ2-1,.,CASSSQRASDEQFF,TGTGCCAGCAGTTCCCAGCGGGCCAGCGATGAGCAGTTCTTC
.,TRBV28,TRBJ1-2,.,CASSLTASNYGYTF,TGTGCCAGCAGTTTGACAGCCTCTAACTATGGCTACACCTTC
.,TRBV4-1,TRBJ2-1,.,CASSRWERAGIYNEQFF,TGCGCCAGCAGCCGTTGGGAAAGGGCAGGGATCTACAATGAGCAGTTCTTC
.,TRBV18,TRBJ2-7,.,CASSPGAGPYEQYF,TGTGCCAGCTCACCAGGGGCAGGGCCCTACGAGCAGTACTTC
TRBD2,TRBV29-1,TRBJ2-1,.,CSVEVAGVYNEQFF,TGCAGCGTTGAAGTAGCGGGGGTCTACAATGAGCAGTTCTTC
TRBD2,TRBV28,TRBJ2-3,.,CASGRAKYF,TGTGCCAGCGGGAGGGCTAAGTATTTT
.,TRBV27,TRBJ2-7,few,CASSLENEQYF,TGTGCCAGCAGTTTAGAGAACGAGCAGTACTTC
.,TRBV9,TRBJ1-1,.,CASSAGGSVNTEAFF,TGTGCCAGCAGCGCAGGAGGATCAGTGAACACTGAAGCTTTCTTT
.,TRBV5-1,TRBJ2-7,few,CASSLMNSPYEQYF,TGCGCCAGCAGCTTGATGAACAGCCCCTACGAGCAGTACTTC
.,TRBV7-3,TRBJ2-5,.,CASSLEIQETQYF,TGTGCCAGCAGCTTAGAGATTCAAGAGACCCAGTACTTC
.,TRBV7-2,TRBJ2-7,.,CASSLDTGYAYEQYF,TGTGCCAGCAGCTTAGATACAGGGTACGCTTACGAGCAGTACTTC
.,TRBV4-1,TRBJ1-1,.,CASSQEGTTEAFF,TGCGCCAGCAGCCAAGAGGGGACAACTGAAGCTTTCTTT
TRBD2,TRBV6-6,TRBJ2-1,.,CASSSGTSGHNEQFF,TGTGCCAGCAGTTCCGGGACTAGCGGGCACAATGAGCAGTTCTTC
TRBD2,TRBV27,TRBJ2-1,.,CASSPGSGRANEQFF,TGTGCCAGCAGTCCGGGTAGCGGGAGGGCCAATGAGCAGTTCTTC
.,TRBV30,TRBJ1-3,.,CAWSGPAGNTIYF,TGTGCCTGGAGTGGGCCCGCAGGAAACACCATATATTTT
TRBD2,TRBV30,TRBJ2-6,once,CAWSVTGGWGRGANVLTF,TGTGCCTGGAGTGTAACGGGGGGGTGGGGTAGAGGGGCCAACGTCCTGACTTTC
.,TRBV2,TRBJ1-1,.,CARGEGMNTEAFF,TGTGCCAGAGGGGAAGGGATGAACACTGAAGCTTTCTTT
TRBD1,TRBV27,TRBJ1-1,.,CASSLRGQVNTEAFF,TGTGCCAGCAGTTTACGGGGACAGGTCAACACTGAAGCTTTCTTT
TRBD2,TRBV28,TRBJ2-1,.,CASSRTSGNNEQFF,TGTGCCAGCAGCCGGACTAGCGGGAATAATGAGCAGTTCTTC
.,TRBV28,TRBJ1-4,.,CASSSQDSWNEKLFF,TGTGCCAGCAGTTCCCAGGACAGTTGGAATGAAAAACTGTTTTTT
TRBD2,TRBV5-1,TRBJ2-7,.,CASSLEGSGSYEQYF,TGCGCCAGCAGCTTGGAAGGTAGCGGGAGTTACGAGCAGTACTTC
.,TRBV30,TRBJ2-2,.,CAWSVWSSGDTGELFF,TGTGCCTGGAGTGTATGGTCTTCGGGGGACACCGGGGAGCTGTTTTTT
.,TRBV11-2,TRBJ2-3,once,CASSQAPLDTQYF,TGTGCCAGCAGCCAGGCACCTCTAGATACGCAGTATTTT
TRBD2,TRBV7-9,TRBJ2-7,.,CASSELLAGGPEQYF,TGTGCCAGCAGCGAATTACTAGCGGGAGGGCCCGAGCAGTACTTC
.,TRBV7-2,TRBJ1-1,.,CASSLDGYGGAGRTEAFF,TGTGCCAGCAGCCTCGACGGATATGGCGGGGCCGGCCGGACTGAAGCTTTCTTT
TRBD2,TRBV4-2,TRBJ2-1,.,CASSQEEGLAESYNEQFF,TGTGCCAGCAGCCAAGAAGAAGGACTAGCGGAATCCTACAATGAGCAGTTCTTC
TRBD1,TRBV19,TRBJ2-7,.,CASSMGQRLYEQYF,TGTGCCAGTAGTATGGGACAGAGACTCTACGAGCAGTACTTC
TRBD2,TRBV4-2,TRBJ2-1,.,CASSQDRTSGVF,TGTGCCAGCAGCCAAGATCGGACTAGCGGGGTCTTC
TRBD1,TRBV5-1,TRBJ1-5,.,CASSLASGQNQPQHF,TGCGCCAGCAGCTTGGCCTCGGGACAGAATCAGCCCCAGCATTTT
.,TRBV19,TRBJ1-1,.,CASSIGGMNTEAFF,TGTGCCAGTAGTATCGGGGGGATGAACACTGAAGCTTTCTTT
TRBD2,TRBV5-1,TRBJ2-1,.,CASTLAGPAYNEQFF,TGCGCCAGCACGTTAGCGGGGCCCGCCTACAATGAGCAGTTCTTC
.,TRBV11-3,TRBJ2-3,.,CASSLAPPLGTSTDTQYF,TGTGCCAGCAGCTTAGCCCCACCCCTAGGGACTAGCACAGATACGCAGTATTTT
.,TRBV20-1,TRBJ2-3,.,CSALVEDTQYF,TGCAGTGCACTTGTCGAAGATACGCAGTATTTT
TRBD2,TRBV30,TRBJ2-5,.,CAWTTPGLADETQYF,TGTGCCTGGACAACCCCGGGACTAGCAGACGAGACCCAGTACTTC
TRBD1,TRBV6-5,TRBJ2-2,.,CASSSPGQGDTGELFF,TGTGCCAGCAGTTCCCCAGGACAGGGGGACACCGGGGAGCTGTTTTTT
TRBD1,TRBV27,TRBJ2-3,.,CASSSTGVADTQYF,TGTGCCAGCAGTTCGACAGGGGTGGCAGATACGCAGTATTTT